This TCR beta chain comes out of a study of CD8+CD57+ T cells in acquired aplastic anemia. At the level of the study: Mean DNA quantity obtained from sorted CD4+ and CD8+ cells was around 3.2 ug. General study results and limits: Comparison of patients with controls identified around 31 shared CD8+ CDR3 sequences. Patients showed no significant difference from controls in CD8+ Simpson's diversity.

Genomic DNA constituted the template upon which TCR beta VDJ and CDR3 profiling was performed. TCRdb redid the calling of the reads with MiXCR, one entry per CDR3 protein. The table has about 190,000 distinct CDR3 sequences, less than 70% seen once. This clonotype was seen ten or more times. Its antigen is undetermined. The origin of this receptor is a human donor in good health, serving as a control. The sequenced sample was sorted CD4+, CD8+, or CD8+CD57+ T cells (not recorded which) from PBMCs.

The CDR3 region is CASSQAGARTGELFF. In DNA form, the CDR3 reads TGCGCCAGCAGCCAAGCGGGGGCAAGGACCGGGGAGCTGTTTTTT. J is TRBJ2-2 and V is TRBV4-3, with D perhaps assigned TRBD1 or TRBD2 (6 bases each). Germline loops: CDR1 LGHNA, CDR2 YSLEER. The CDR3 has 15 amino acids. V dropped 1 base and J dropped 5 bases, with 11 bases sitting between them.